This is a list of T cell receptor beta chains from one sample in a study of a mutant IDH1 vaccine in newly diagnosed glioma. Their antigens are not known. Clones were sequenced by immunoSEQ multiplex PCR, and TCRdb holds only the in-frame ones, with some missing. The repertoire has some 50,000 clones, 92% of them found once; the top ten carry about 2.1%. The source material was PBMCs, sampled from a glioma patient whose treatment included an IDH1 peptide vaccine. Receptor source: a man aged 45-65 years with glioma. CDR3s include the opening cysteine and the closing phenylalanine or tryptophan. D genes are given only for firm matches. Clone size is stated in some rows and not others, as once, few, many or a class when expanded.

abundance: NA; j_gene: TRBJ2-1; v_gene: TRBV5-6; d_gene: TRBD1; CDR3nt: TGTGCCAGCACCCTGGACAGGGTTAATGAGCAGTTCTTC; CDR3aa: CASTLDRVNEQFF
abundance: once; j_gene: TRBJ2-3; v_gene: TRBV7-9; d_gene: NA; CDR3nt: TGTGCCAGCAGCGCCGGCGCAGATACGCAGTATTTT; CDR3aa: CASSAGADTQYF
abundance: NA; j_gene: TRBJ1-2; v_gene: TRBV27; d_gene: NA; CDR3nt: TGTGCCAGCAGCCCCCCGGGCGGGTTCTATGGCTACACCTTC; CDR3aa: CASSPPGGFYGYTF
abundance: once; j_gene: TRBJ1-1; v_gene: TRBV30; d_gene: NA; CDR3nt: TGTGCCTGGACCAGGGCCATGAACACTGAAGCTTTCTTT; CDR3aa: CAWTRAMNTEAFF
abundance: NA; j_gene: TRBJ2-7; v_gene: TRBV9; d_gene: NA; CDR3nt: TGTGCCAGCAGCCCCGGGGCAGCCTACGAGCAGTACTTC; CDR3aa: CASSPGAAYEQYF
abundance: NA; j_gene: TRBJ2-5; v_gene: TRBV27; d_gene: NA; CDR3nt: TGTGCCAGCAGTCATTCACAAGAGACCCAGTACTTC; CDR3aa: CASSHSQETQYF
abundance: NA; j_gene: TRBJ1-4; v_gene: TRBV4-1; d_gene: NA; CDR3nt: TGCGCCAGCAGCCTAGTGCCGGGGCGAACTAATGAAAAACTGTTTTTT; CDR3aa: CASSLVPGRTNEKLFF
abundance: NA; j_gene: TRBJ2-3; v_gene: TRBV6-5; d_gene: TRBD2; CDR3nt: TGTGCCAGCAGTTACGGGGGGGGAGGTTATACGCAGTATTTT; CDR3aa: CASSYGGGGYTQYF
abundance: NA; j_gene: TRBJ1-1; v_gene: TRBV4-1; d_gene: NA; CDR3nt: TGCGCCAGCAGCCACTACTTAAGTGTAGGGGGTAACACTGAAGCTTTCTTT; CDR3aa: CASSHYLSVGGNTEAFF
abundance: NA; j_gene: TRBJ1-5; v_gene: TRBV27; d_gene: NA; CDR3nt: TGTGCCAGCAGTTTTTATGGGACTCAGCCCCAGCATTTT; CDR3aa: CASSFYGTQPQHF
abundance: NA; j_gene: TRBJ1-5; v_gene: TRBV2; d_gene: NA; CDR3nt: TGTGCCAGCACCTTAACCGTAGTGCAGCCCCAGCATTTT; CDR3aa: CASTLTVVQPQHF
abundance: once; j_gene: TRBJ2-3; v_gene: TRBV15; d_gene: NA; CDR3nt: TGTGCCACCAGCAGAGATGGGCAGGGTTCGCGAGATACGCAGTATTTT; CDR3aa: CATSRDGQGSRDTQYF
abundance: NA; j_gene: TRBJ2-7; v_gene: TRBV30; d_gene: NA; CDR3nt: TGTGCCTGGAGTCTTACGGGGTACGAGCAGTACTTC; CDR3aa: CAWSLTGYEQYF
abundance: NA; j_gene: TRBJ1-1; v_gene: TRBV9; d_gene: NA; CDR3nt: TGTGCCAGCAGCGCTCACGTCAGGGTCGGAGCTACTGAAGCTTTCTTT; CDR3aa: CASSAHVRVGATEAFF
abundance: NA; j_gene: TRBJ2-4; v_gene: TRBV28; d_gene: TRBD1; CDR3nt: TGTGCCAGCAGTAACCGACAGGGTTCTGAAAACATTCAGTACTTC; CDR3aa: CASSNRQGSENIQYF
abundance: NA; j_gene: TRBJ1-1; v_gene: TRBV2; d_gene: NA; CDR3nt: TGTGCCAGCAGTGAAGCATTGTTGAACACTGAAGCTTTCTTT; CDR3aa: CASSEALLNTEAFF
abundance: NA; j_gene: TRBJ2-7; v_gene: TRBV5-1; d_gene: TRBD1; CDR3nt: TGCGCCAGCAGCTTACGGACAGGGGATCGCGAGCAGTACTTC; CDR3aa: CASSLRTGDREQYF
abundance: NA; j_gene: TRBJ2-5; v_gene: TRBV10-2; d_gene: NA; CDR3nt: TGCGCCAGCAGTGTGGGGTTCCAAGAGACCCAGTACTTC; CDR3aa: CASSVGFQETQYF
abundance: NA; j_gene: TRBJ1-5; v_gene: TRBV25-1; d_gene: NA; CDR3nt: TGTGCCAGCAGTGGATGGACCGGTAATCAGCCCCAGCATTTT; CDR3aa: CASSGWTGNQPQHF
abundance: NA; j_gene: TRBJ2-2; v_gene: TRBV5-1; d_gene: NA; CDR3nt: TGCGCCAGCAGCTTGGCACTCGACACCGGGGAGCTGTTTTTT; CDR3aa: CASSLALDTGELFF
abundance: NA; j_gene: TRBJ2-5; v_gene: TRBV10-2; d_gene: NA; CDR3nt: TGCGCCAGCAGCCAGCCCCGGGACTCTGTGGAGACCCAGTACTTC; CDR3aa: CASSQPRDSVETQYF
abundance: NA; j_gene: TRBJ1-2; v_gene: TRBV6-5; d_gene: NA; CDR3nt: TGTGCCAGCGTTGGCAACTATGGCTACACCTTC; CDR3aa: CASVGNYGYTF
abundance: NA; j_gene: TRBJ2-7; v_gene: TRBV9; d_gene: TRBD1; CDR3nt: TGTGCCAGCAGCTTTCGGGACAGTAACTACGAGCAGTACTTC; CDR3aa: CASSFRDSNYEQYF
abundance: NA; j_gene: TRBJ2-3; v_gene: TRBV5-4; d_gene: TRBD2; CDR3nt: TGTGCCAGCAGCGGAGCCCTAGCGGGGGCCCCAGATACGCAGTATTTT; CDR3aa: CASSGALAGAPDTQYF